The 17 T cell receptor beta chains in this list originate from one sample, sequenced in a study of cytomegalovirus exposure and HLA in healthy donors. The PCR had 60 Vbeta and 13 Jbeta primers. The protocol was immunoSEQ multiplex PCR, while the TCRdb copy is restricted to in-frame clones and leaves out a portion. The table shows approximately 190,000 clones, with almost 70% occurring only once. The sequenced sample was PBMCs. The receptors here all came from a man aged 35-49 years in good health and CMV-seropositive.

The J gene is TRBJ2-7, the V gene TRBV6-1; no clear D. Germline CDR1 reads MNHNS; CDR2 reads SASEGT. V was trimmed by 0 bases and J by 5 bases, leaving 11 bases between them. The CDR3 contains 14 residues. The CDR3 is CASSEALTEDEQYF. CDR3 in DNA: TGTGCCAGCAGTGAAGCATTGACCGAGGACGAGCAGTACTTC.

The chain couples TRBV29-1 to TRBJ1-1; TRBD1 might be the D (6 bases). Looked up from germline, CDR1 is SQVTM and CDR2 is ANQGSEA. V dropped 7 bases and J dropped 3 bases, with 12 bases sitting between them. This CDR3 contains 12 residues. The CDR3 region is CSELTGHTEAFF. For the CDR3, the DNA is TGCAGCGAGCTGACAGGACACACTGAAGCTTTCTTT.

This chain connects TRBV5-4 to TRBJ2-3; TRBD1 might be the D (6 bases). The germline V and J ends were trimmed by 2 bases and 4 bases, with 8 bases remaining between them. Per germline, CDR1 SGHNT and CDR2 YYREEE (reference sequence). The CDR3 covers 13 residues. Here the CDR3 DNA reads TGTGCCAGCAGCTTACAGGGCCCAGATACGCAGTATTTT. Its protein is CASSLQGPDTQYF.

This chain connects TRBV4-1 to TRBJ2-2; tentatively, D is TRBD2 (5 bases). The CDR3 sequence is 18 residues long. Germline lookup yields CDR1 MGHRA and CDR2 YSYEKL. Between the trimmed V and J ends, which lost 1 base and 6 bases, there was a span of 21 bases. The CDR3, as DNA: TGCGCCAGCAGCCAAGTGTATAAGGACTTGGGAAGTTCCGGGGAGCTGTTTTTT. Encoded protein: CASSQVYKDLGSSGELFF.

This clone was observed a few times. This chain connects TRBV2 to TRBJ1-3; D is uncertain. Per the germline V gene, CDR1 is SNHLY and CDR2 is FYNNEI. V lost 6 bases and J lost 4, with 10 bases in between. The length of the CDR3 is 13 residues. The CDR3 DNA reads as TGTGCCAGCAGGGATTCGGGAGGAAACACCATATATTTT. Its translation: CASRDSGGNTIYF. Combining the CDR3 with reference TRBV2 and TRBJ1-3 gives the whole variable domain EPEVTQTPSHQVTQMGQEVILRCVPISNHLYFYWYRQILGQKVEFLVSFYNNEISEKSEIFDDQFSVERPDGSNFTLKIRSTKLEDSAMYFCASRDSGGNTIYFGEGSWLTVV.

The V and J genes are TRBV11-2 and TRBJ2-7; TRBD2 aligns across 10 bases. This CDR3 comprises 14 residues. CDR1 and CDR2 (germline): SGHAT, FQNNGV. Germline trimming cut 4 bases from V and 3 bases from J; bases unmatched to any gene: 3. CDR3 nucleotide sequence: TGTGCCAGCAGCTCTCTAGCGGGGGTCTACGAGCAGTACTTC. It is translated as CASSSLAGVYEQYF.

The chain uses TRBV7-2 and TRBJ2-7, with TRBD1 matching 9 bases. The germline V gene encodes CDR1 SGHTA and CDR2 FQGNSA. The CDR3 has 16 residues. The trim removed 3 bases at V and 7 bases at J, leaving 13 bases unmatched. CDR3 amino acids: CASSFRLRDRVSEQYF. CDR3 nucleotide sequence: TGTGCCAGCAGCTTTCGGCTTCGGGACAGGGTATCTGAGCAGTACTTC. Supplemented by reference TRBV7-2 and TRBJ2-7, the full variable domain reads GAGVSQSPSNKVTEKGKDVELRCDPISGHTALYWYRQSLGQGLEFLIYFQGNSAPDKSGLPSDRFSAERTGGSVSTLTIQRTQQEDSAVYLCASSFRLRDRVSEQYFGPGTRLTVT.

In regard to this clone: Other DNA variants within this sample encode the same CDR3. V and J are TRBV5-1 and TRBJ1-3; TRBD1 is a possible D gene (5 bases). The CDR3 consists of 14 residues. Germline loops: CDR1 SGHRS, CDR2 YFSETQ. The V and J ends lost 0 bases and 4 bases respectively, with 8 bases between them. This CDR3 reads CASSLAGLGNTIYF. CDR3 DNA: TGCGCCAGCAGCTTGGCAGGGTTAGGAAACACCATATATTTT.

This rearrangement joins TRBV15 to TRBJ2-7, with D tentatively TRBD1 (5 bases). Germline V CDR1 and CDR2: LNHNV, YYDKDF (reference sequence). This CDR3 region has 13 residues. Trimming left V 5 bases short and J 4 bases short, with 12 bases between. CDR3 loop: CATSLGPGYEQYF. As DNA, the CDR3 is TGTGCCACCAGCCTCGGGCCAGGGTACGAGCAGTACTTC.

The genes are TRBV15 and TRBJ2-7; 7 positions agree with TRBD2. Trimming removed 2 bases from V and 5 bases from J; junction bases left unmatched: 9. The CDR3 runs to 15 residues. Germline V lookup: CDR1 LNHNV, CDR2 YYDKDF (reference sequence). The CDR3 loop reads CATSRRDTRGDEQYF. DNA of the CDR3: TGTGCCACCAGCAGAAGGGATACCCGGGGGGACGAGCAGTACTTC.

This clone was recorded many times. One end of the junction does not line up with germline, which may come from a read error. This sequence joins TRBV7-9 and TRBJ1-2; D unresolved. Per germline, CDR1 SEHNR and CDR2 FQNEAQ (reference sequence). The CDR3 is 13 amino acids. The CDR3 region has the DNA TGTGCCAGCAGCCCCGAGAGGCCCGGAGGCTTGGCCTTC. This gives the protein CASSPERPGGLAF. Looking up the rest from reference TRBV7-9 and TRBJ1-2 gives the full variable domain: DTGVSQNPRHKITKRGQNVTFRCDPISEHNRLYWYRQTLGQGPEFLTYFQNEAQLEKSRLLSDRFSAERPKGSFSTLEIQRTEQGDSAMYLCASSPERPGGLAFGSGTRLTVV.

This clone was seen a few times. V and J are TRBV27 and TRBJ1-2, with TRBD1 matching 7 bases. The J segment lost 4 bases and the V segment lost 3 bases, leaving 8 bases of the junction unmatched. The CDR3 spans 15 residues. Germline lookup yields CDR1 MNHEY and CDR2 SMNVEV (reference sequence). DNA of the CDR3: TGTGCCAGCAGTTTGCAATACGGGACAGTCTATGGCTACACCTTC. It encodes CASSLQYGTVYGYTF.

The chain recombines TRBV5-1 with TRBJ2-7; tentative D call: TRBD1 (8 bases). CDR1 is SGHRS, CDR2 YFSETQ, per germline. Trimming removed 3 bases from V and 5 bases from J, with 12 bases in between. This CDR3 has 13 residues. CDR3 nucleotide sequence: TGCGCCAGCAGCTCACAGGGGGGGGACGAGCAGTACTTC. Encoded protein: CASSSQGGDEQYF.

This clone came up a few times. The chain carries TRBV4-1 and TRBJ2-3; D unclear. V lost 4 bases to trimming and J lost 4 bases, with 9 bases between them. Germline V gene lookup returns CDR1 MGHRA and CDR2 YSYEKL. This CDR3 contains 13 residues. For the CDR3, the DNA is TGCGCCAGCAGCCTCGAAACACCAGATACGCAGTATTTT. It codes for CASSLETPDTQYF.

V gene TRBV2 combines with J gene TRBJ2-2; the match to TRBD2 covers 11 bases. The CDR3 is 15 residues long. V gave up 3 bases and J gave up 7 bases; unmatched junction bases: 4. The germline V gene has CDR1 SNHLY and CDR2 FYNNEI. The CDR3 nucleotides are TGTGCCAGCAGTGACCTAGCGGGGGGTGTCGGGGAGCTGTTTTTT. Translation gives CASSDLAGGVGELFF.

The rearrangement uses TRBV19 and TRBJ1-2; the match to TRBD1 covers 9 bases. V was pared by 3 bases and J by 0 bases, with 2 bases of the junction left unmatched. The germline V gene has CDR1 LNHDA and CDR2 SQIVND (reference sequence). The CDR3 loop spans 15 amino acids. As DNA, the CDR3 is TGTGCCAGTAGTATCGGGGACAGGGCTAACTATGGCTACACCTTC. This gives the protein CASSIGDRANYGYTF.

The CDR3 here is CASSQETAYNSPLHF. Here the CDR3 DNA reads TGCGCCAGCAGCCAAGAAACAGCCTATAATTCACCCCTCCACTTT. V gene TRBV4-1 combines with J gene TRBJ1-6, with D uncertain. Looked up from germline, CDR1 is MGHRA and CDR2 is YSYEKL. CDR3 length equals 15 residues. Trimming shortened V by 0 bases and J by 2 bases, and 5 bases separated the two germline ends.